These T cell receptor beta chains were read from a single sample in a study of cytomegalovirus exposure and HLA in healthy donors. Here immunoSEQ multiplex PCR was the method, and the copy in TCRdb shows in-frame clones only, minus some. The data hold around 210,000 clones, with 70% to 90% observed a single time. The sample taken for sequencing was PBMCs. The receptors come from a girl aged 2-10 years in good health and CMV-seronegative. The CDR3 runs from the conserved cysteine through the conserved F or W. D genes are given only for firm matches. Some rows have no size entry. The others give once, few or many, or a class for an expanded clone.

>NA|TRBV2|TRBD1|TRBJ2-5
TGTGCCAGCAGCCGGACAGGGTTGAACCAAGAGACCCAGTACTTC
CASSRTGLNQETQYF
>NA|TRBV5-1|TRBD2|TRBJ2-1
TGCGCCAGCAGCCCGGGACTAGCGGAGCACAATGAGCAGTTCTTC
CASSPGLAEHNEQFF
>NA|TRBV14|NA|TRBJ2-7
TGTGCCAGCAGCCAAGAATTCGGAGGGATTTACGAGCAGTACTTC
CASSQEFGGIYEQYF
>NA|TRBV5-1|NA|TRBJ1-1
TGCGCCAGCAGCTTGGTCCCGGGGGGGAACACTGAAGCTTTCTTT
CASSLVPGGNTEAFF
>NA|TRBV18|NA|TRBJ2-2
TGTGCCAGCTCACCCCGCCGCCGACAGGTCACCGGGGAGCTGTTTTTT
CASSPRRRQVTGELFF
>NA|TRBV6-5|NA|TRBJ1-4
TGTGCCAGCAGCCTGGGTAGGGAGAATGAAAAACTGTTTTTT
CASSLGRENEKLFF
>NA|TRBV10-1|NA|TRBJ2-7
TGCGCCAGCAGTGACACAGGGACCGAGCAGTACTTC
CASSDTGTEQYF
>once|TRBV29-1|NA|TRBJ2-5
TGCAGCGCCCCGTTTGAGGGTTGGGAGACCCAGTACTTC
CSAPFEGWETQYF
>NA|TRBV12-5|TRBD2|TRBJ2-1
TGTGCTAGTGGGACTAGCGGGAGGGTCAATGAGCAGTTCTTC
CASGTSGRVNEQFF
>NA|TRBV15|NA|TRBJ2-7
TGTGCCACCAGCAGAGATCTCGGGGGGCAGTACGAGCAGTACTTC
CATSRDLGGQYEQYF
>once|TRBV6-1|NA|TRBJ2-7
TGTGCCAGCCAGAGAGGCGGCGAGCAGTACTTC
CASQRGGEQYF
>NA|TRBV19|NA|TRBJ2-3
TGTGCCAGTAGTCTGGGACATCGCACAGATACGCAGTATTTT
CASSLGHRTDTQYF
>NA|TRBV5-1|TRBD1|TRBJ2-7
TGCGCCAGCAGCTTTGGACAGGGCGGGTCCTACGAGCAGTACTTC
CASSFGQGGSYEQYF
>once|TRBV10-3|TRBD2|TRBJ2-7
TGTGCCATCAGGGATACCGGACTAGCGGCCAACTCCTACGAGCAGTACTTC
CAIRDTGLAANSYEQYF
>NA|TRBV11-2|TRBD1|TRBJ2-7
TGTGCCAGCAGCTTCGGGACAGGGCAGTACGAGCAGTACTTC
CASSFGTGQYEQYF
>NA|TRBV4-2|TRBD1|TRBJ2-5
TGTGCCAGCAGCCGGTGGGACAGGAAACAAGAGACCCAGTACTTC
CASSRWDRKQETQYF
>NA|TRBV5-1|TRBD2|TRBJ2-7
TGCGCCAGCAGCTTGGCCCTAGCGGGAGCGGTGAGGGAGCAGTACTTC
CASSLALAGAVREQYF
>once|TRBV7-3|NA|TRBJ1-6
TGTGCCAGCAGCTTAAATTTAAATTCACCCCTCCACTTT
CASSLNLNSPLHF
>NA|TRBV10-1|TRBD1|TRBJ2-5
TGCGCCAGCAGTGAGCGAGTCCCAGGGGGTGGGCAAGAGACCCAGTACTTC
CASSERVPGGGQETQYF
>NA|TRBV27|NA|TRBJ1-5
TGTGCCAGCAGTTTAACCCCCGGAGATCAGCCCCAGCATTTT
CASSLTPGDQPQHF
>NA|TRBV19|TRBD1|TRBJ1-2
TGTGCCAGTAGTCGGGACAGCTTCTATGGCTACACCTTC
CASSRDSFYGYTF
>NA|TRBV25-1|NA|TRBJ1-4
TGTGCCAGCAGTACAGCACGTACTAATGAAAAACTGTTTTTT
CASSTARTNEKLFF
>NA|TRBV5-1|NA|TRBJ2-1
TGCGCCAGCAGCTCGCAGGTGGGGGGGCCACATGAGCAGTTCTTC
CASSSQVGGPHEQFF
>NA|TRBV6-6|TRBD2|TRBJ2-2
TGTGCCAGCAGTTACAGAGCGGGGGGGGCCGGGGAGCTGTTTTTT
CASSYRAGGAGELFF
>NA|TRBV6-1|TRBD1|TRBJ1-4
TGTGCCAGCCTGGACAGGGGGCGCGATGAAAAACTGTTTTTT
CASLDRGRDEKLFF
>NA|TRBV2|TRBD2|TRBJ2-5
TGTGCCAGCAGTCCGGGACTAGCGCAAGAGACCCAGTACTTC
CASSPGLAQETQYF
>NA|TRBV29-1|TRBD1|TRBJ2-1
TGCAGCGTTGAACTCGCAGGGGGCTCTTGGGATGAGCAGTTCTTC
CSVELAGGSWDEQFF
>NA|TRBV27|TRBD1|TRBJ1-2
TGTGCCAGCAGTCCGACAGGGAAACCCATTTATGGCTACACCTTC
CASSPTGKPIYGYTF
>NA|TRBV5-1|NA|TRBJ1-1
TGCGCCAGCAGCTGGATGGTAGGGAGCACTGAAGCTTTCTTT
CASSWMVGSTEAFF
>few|TRBV7-2|TRBD1|TRBJ1-5
TGTGCCAGCAGCTCGACAGGGGGCGGCAATCAGCCCCAGCATTTT
CASSSTGGGNQPQHF
>NA|TRBV4-2|NA|TRBJ2-7
TGTGCCAGCAGCCAACGAGAGGCCTACGAGCAGTACTTC
CASSQREAYEQYF
>NA|TRBV30|NA|TRBJ2-3
TGTGCCCGGAAGACTGGAACAGATACGCAGTATTTT
CARKTGTDTQYF
>NA|TRBV6-5|TRBD2|TRBJ2-4
TGTGCCAGCAGTGGTCTAGCGGGAGGCTGGGAGTACTTC
CASSGLAGGWEYF
>NA|TRBV29-1|NA|TRBJ1-3
TGCAGCGTTGAGGGGCCTGGAAACACCATATATTTT
CSVEGPGNTIYF
>once|TRBV30|NA|TRBJ2-3
TGTGCCTTTAGATCCGCGACTTACACAGATACGCAGTATTTT
CAFRSATYTDTQYF
>NA|TRBV7-9|NA|TRBJ2-2
TGTGCCAGCACCATCGACACAGGCCACACCGGGGAGCTGTTTTTT
CASTIDTGHTGELFF
>NA|TRBV10-3|NA|TRBJ2-1
TGTGCCATCCGGGAAGAGAGGTCCTACAATGAGCAGTTCTTC
CAIREERSYNEQFF
>NA|TRBV4-2|NA|TRBJ1-1
TGTGCCAGCAGCCAAGATTATACAGCTCAGAACACTGAGGCTTTCTTT
CASSQDYTAQNTEAFF
>NA|TRBV5-1|NA|TRBJ2-7
TGCGCCAGCAGCCATCCGGGACAAACCTTCTACGAGCAGTACTTC
CASSHPGQTFYEQYF
>NA|TRBV15|NA|TRBJ2-1
TGTGCCACCAGCAGAGTGGCGGGCAATATACAGGGTGAGCAGTTCTTC
CATSRVAGNIQGEQFF
>NA|TRBV2|NA|TRBJ2-3
TGTGCCAGCAGTGAAGCAGATCTATCTAGCGCCGGTGGTACGCAGTATTTT
CASSEADLSSAGGTQYF
>NA|TRBV5-6|NA|TRBJ2-1
TGTGCCAGCAGCTTCGAGTACAATGAGCAGTTCTTC
CASSFEYNEQFF
>NA|TRBV20-1|NA|TRBJ1-2
TGCAGTGCTAGGGAGGGTGGCTACACCTTC
CSAREGGYTF
>NA|TRBV19|NA|TRBJ1-1
TGTGCCAGTAGTATACCGTCTACAGGAAACACTGAAGCTTTCTTT
CASSIPSTGNTEAFF
>NA|TRBV4-1|TRBD2|TRBJ2-3
TGCGCCAGCAGCTCCGAACCCCAGCGGGAGGGTTGGACAGATACGCAGTATTTT
CASSSEPQREGWTDTQYF
>NA|TRBV19|TRBD1|TRBJ1-1
TGTGCCAGTAGCCTGAGGAGGGGGCCCTCGAACACTGAAGCTTTCTTT
CASSLRRGPSNTEAFF
>NA|TRBV7-9|NA|TRBJ2-3
TGTTCCAGCAGCTTAGGGGGGGGTTCTAGGACAGATACGCAGTATTTT
CSSSLGGGSRTDTQYF
>NA|TRBV19|NA|TRBJ2-2
TGTGCCAGTAGTGCCCGGCAGGGCAGGTCGAACACCGGGGAGCTGTTTTTT
CASSARQGRSNTGELFF
>NA|TRBV30|NA|TRBJ1-2
TGTGCCTGGGCGCGTGGTCCTCTTTCCCAATTC
CAWARGPLSQF
>NA|TRBV7-9|TRBD1|TRBJ2-2
TGTTCCAGCAGACCCCGTGCCGGGACAGTAGACGGGGAGCTGTTTTTT
CSSRPRAGTVDGELFF
>NA|TRBV5-6|NA|TRBJ2-7
TGTGCCAGCAGCCCCCTGGGAGTTCACGAGCAGTACTTC
CASSPLGVHEQYF
>few|TRBV21-1|NA|TRBJ2-7
TGTGCCAGCAGCCTACGACTAGCGGGAGGGCCCCCCGAACTCTACGAGCAGTACTTC
CASSLRLAGGPPELYEQYF
>NA|TRBV5-1|TRBD2|TRBJ2-3
TGCGCCAGCAGCGGGGGACTAGCGGGGGGTATCGGCACAGATACGCAGTATTTT
CASSGGLAGGIGTDTQYF